The text below deals with one TCR beta chain. The source of the sample is a study of blood T cell repertoires in COVID-19. Study as a whole: Acute and convalescent COVID-19 specimens originated in the United States, Italy and Spain. The analysed material was cDNA or gDNA that came from T cells, B-cell-depleted T cells, or PBMCs.

Authors' data handling: Using reference gene primer amplification, nucleated cell counts were estimated. The method was immunoSEQ multiplex PCR; TCRdb's version includes in-frame clones alone and lacks a portion of them. V and J calls and clone size follow that table, whereas D and trimming were derived from the DNA. The repertoire includes 100,000 or so clones, around 80% of them detected once, and approximately 6.8% sits in the top ten. This CDR3 contains 15 residues. Germline V lookup: CDR1 MNHEY, CDR2 SMNVEV (reference sequence). V dropped 2 bases and J dropped 7 bases, with 15 bases sitting between them.

The V call is TRBV27, the J call TRBJ1-5; D possibly corresponds to TRBD1 (6 bases). Sequenced material: peripheral blood. The sequence came from a man aged 50 to 59 with active or convalescent COVID-19. The CDR3 here is CASSLGGRGGQPQHF. As DNA, the CDR3 is TGTGCCAGCAGTTTAGGCGGACGAGGGGGACAGCCCCAGCATTTT.